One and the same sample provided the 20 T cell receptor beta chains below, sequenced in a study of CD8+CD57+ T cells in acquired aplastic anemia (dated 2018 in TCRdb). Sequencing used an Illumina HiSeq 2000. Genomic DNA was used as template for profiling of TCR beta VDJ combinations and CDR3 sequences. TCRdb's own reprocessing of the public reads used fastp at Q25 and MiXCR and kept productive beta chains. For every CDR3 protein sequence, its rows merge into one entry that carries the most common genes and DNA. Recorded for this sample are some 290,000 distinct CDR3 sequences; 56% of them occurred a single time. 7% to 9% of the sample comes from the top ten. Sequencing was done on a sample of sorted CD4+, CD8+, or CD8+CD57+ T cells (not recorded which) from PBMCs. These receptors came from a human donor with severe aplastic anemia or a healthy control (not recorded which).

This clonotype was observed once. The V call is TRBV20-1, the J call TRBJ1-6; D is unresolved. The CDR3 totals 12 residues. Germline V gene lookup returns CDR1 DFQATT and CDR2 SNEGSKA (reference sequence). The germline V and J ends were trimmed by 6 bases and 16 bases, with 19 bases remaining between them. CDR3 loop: CSAKGGGTTLHF. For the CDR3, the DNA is TGCAGTGCAAAAGGAGGAGGAACGACTCTCCACTTT.

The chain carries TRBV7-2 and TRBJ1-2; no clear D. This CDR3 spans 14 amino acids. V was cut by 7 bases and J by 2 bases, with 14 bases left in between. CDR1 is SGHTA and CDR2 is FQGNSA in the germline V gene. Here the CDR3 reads CASNLRRANYGYTF. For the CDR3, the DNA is TGTGCCAGCAACCTAAGACGGGCCAACTATGGCTACACCTTC.

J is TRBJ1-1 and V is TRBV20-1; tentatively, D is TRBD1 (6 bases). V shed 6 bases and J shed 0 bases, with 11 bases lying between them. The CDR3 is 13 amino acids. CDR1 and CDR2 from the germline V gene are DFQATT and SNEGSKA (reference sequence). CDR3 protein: CSAQGQMNTEAFF. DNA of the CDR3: TGCAGTGCCCAGGGACAAATGAACACTGAAGCTTTCTTT.

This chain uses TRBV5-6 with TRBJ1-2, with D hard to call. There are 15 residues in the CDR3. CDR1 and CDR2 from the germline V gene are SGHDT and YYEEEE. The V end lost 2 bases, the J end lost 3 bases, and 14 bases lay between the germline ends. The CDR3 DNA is TGTGCCAGCAGCTTAGTGGGCAGTTCCGACTATGGCTACACCTTC. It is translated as CASSLVGSSDYGYTF.

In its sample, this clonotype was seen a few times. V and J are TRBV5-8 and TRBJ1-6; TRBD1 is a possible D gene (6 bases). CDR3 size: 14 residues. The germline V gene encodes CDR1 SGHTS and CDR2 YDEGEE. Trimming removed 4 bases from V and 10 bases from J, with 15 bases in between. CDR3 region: CASSQGGKRSPLHF. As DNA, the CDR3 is TGTGCCAGCAGCCAAGGGGGGAAGCGGTCACCCCTCCACTTT. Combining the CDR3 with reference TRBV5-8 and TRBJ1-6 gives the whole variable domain EAGVTQSPTHLIKTRGQQATLRCSPISGHTSVYWYQQALGLGLQFLLWYDEGEERNRGNFPPRFSGRQFPNYSSELNVNALELEDSALYLCASSQGGKRSPLHFGNGTRLTVT.

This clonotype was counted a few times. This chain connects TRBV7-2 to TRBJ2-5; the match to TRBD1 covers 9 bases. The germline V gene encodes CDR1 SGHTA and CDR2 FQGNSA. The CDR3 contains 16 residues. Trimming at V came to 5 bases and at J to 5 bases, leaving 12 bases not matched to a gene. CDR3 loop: CASSLPTGGSDETQYF. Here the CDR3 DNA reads TGTGCCAGCAGCCTGCCGACAGGGGGGTCGGACGAGACCCAGTACTTC. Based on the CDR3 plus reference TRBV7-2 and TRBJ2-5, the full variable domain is GAGVSQSPSNKVTEKGKDVELRCDPISGHTALYWYRQSLGQGLEFLIYFQGNSAPDKSGLPSDRFSAERTGGSVSTLTIQRTQQEDSAVYLCASSLPTGGSDETQYFGPGTRLLVL.

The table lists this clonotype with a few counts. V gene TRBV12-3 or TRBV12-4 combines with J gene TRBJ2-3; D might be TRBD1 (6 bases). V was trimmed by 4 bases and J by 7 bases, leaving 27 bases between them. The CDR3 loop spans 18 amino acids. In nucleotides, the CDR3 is TGTGCCAGCAGTTCAAACCTCGGGGTGATTTCAGGGGCAAATACGCAGTATTTT. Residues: CASSSNLGVISGANTQYF.

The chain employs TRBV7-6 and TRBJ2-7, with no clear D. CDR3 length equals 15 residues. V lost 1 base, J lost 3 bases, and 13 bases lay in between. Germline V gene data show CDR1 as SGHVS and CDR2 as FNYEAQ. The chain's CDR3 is CASSLGVGEFYEQYF. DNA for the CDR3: TGTGCCAGCAGCTTAGGGGTTGGCGAGTTCTACGAGCAGTACTTC.

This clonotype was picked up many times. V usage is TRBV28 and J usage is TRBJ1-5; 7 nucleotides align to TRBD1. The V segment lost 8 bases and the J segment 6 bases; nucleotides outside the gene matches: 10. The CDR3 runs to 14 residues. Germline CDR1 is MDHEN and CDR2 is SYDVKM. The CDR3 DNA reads TGTGCCAGCCTGGAGACAGGGTTTCGTCAGCCCCAGCATTTT. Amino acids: CASLETGFRQPQHF.

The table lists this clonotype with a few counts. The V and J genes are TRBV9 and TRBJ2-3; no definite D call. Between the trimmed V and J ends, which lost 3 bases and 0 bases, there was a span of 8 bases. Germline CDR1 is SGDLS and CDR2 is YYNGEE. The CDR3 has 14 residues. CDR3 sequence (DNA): TGTGCCAGCAGCGCACGCCTTAGCACAGATACGCAGTATTTT. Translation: CASSARLSTDTQYF.

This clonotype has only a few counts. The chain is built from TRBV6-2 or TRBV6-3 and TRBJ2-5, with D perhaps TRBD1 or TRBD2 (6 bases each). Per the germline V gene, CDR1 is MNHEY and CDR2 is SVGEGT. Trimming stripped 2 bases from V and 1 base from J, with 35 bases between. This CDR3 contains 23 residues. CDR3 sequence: CASSYPAPRLGGGSNRPQETQYF. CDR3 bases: TGTGCCAGCAGTTACCCAGCGCCACGGTTGGGGGGCGGATCCAACAGGCCCCAAGAGACCCAGTACTTC.

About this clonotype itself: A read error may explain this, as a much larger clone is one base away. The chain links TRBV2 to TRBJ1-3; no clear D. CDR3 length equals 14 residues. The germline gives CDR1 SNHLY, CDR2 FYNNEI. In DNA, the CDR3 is TGTGCCACCGAGGCGGCCCTCTCTGGAAGCACCATATATTTT. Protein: CATEAALSGSTIYF.

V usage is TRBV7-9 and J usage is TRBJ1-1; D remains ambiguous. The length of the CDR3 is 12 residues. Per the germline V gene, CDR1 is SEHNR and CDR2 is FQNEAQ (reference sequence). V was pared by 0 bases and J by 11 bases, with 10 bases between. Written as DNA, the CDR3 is TGTGCCAGCAGCTTAGCGGGTGGTTGGGCTTTCTTT. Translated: CASSLAGGWAFF.

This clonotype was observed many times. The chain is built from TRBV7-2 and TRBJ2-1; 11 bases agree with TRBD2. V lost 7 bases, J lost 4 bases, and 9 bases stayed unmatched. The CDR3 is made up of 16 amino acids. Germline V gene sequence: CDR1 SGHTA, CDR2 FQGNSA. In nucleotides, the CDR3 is TGTGCCAGCATCCCTGTCCCTAGCGGGGGGTACAATGAGCAGTTCTTC. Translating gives CASIPVPSGGYNEQFF. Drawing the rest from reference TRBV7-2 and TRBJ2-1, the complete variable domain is GAGVSQSPSNKVTEKGKDVELRCDPISGHTALYWYRQSLGQGLEFLIYFQGNSAPDKSGLPSDRFSAERTGGSVSTLTIQRTQQEDSAVYLCASIPVPSGGYNEQFFGPGTRLTVL.

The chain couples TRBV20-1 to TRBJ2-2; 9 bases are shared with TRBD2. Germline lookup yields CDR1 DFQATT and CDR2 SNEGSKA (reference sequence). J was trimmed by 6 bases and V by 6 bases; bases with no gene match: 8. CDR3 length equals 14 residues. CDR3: CSATPGLAAGELFF. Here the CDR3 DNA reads TGCAGTGCCACCCCGGGACTAGCAGCCGGGGAGCTGTTTTTT.

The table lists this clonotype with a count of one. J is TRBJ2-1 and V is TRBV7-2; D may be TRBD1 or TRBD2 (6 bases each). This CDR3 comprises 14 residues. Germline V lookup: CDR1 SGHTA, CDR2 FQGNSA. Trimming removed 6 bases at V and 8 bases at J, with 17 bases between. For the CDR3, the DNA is TGTGCCAGCAGTCATTCTAAGGGGGGCGATGAGCAGTTCTTC. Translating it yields CASSHSKGGDEQFF.

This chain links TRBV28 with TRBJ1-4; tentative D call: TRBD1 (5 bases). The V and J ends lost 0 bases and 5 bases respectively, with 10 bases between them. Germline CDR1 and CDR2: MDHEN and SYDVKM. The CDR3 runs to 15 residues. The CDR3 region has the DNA TGTGCCAGCAGTTTATGGCAGGGTTCGAATGAAAAACTGTTTTTT. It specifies CASSLWQGSNEKLFF.

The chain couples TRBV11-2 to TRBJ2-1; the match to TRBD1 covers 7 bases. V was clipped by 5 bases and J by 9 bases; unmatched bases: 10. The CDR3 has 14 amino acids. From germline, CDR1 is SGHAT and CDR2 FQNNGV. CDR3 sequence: CASSPVQGKIEQFF. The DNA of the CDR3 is TGTGCCAGCAGCCCAGTACAGGGGAAGATTGAGCAGTTCTTC.

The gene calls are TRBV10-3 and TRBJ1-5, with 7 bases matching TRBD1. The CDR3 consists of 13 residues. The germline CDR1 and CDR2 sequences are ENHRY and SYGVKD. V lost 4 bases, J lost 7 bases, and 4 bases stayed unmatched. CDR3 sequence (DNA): TGTGCCATCAGTGGACAGGGAGGGCAGCCCCAGCATTTT. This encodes CAISGQGGQPQHF.

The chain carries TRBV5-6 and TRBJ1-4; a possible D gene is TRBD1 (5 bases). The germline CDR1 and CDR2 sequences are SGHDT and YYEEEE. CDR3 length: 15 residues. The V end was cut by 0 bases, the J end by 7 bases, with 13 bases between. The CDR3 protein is CASSLGWSGGEKLFF. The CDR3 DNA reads TGTGCCAGCAGCTTGGGCTGGAGCGGGGGTGAAAAACTGTTTTTT.